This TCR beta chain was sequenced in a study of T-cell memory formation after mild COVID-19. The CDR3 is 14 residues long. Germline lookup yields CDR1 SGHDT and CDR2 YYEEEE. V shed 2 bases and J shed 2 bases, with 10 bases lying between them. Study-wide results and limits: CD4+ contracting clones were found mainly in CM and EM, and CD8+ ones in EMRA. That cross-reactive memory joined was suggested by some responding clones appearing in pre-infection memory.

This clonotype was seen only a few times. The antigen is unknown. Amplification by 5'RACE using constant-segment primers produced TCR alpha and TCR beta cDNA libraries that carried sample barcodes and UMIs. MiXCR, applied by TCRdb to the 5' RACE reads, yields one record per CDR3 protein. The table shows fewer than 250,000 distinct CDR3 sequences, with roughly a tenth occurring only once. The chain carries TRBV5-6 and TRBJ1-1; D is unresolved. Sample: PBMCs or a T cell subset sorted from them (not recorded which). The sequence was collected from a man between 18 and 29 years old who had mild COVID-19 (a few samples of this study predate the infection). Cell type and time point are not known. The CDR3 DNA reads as TGTGCCAGCAGCTTTATTAGCGCCAACACTGAAGCTTTCTTT. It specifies CASSFISANTEAFF.